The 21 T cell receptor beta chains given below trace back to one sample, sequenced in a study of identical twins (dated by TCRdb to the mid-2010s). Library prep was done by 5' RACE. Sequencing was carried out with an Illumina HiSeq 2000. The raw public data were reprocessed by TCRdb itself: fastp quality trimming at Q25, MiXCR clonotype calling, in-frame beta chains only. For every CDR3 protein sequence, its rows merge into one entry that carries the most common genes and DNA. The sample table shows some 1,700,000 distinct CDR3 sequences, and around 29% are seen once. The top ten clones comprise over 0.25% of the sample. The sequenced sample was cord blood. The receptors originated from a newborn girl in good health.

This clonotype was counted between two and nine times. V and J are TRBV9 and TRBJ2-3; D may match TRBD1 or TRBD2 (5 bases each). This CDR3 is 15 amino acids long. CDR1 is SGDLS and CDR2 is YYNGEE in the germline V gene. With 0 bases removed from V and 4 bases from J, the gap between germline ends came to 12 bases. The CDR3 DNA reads TGTGCCAGCAGCGTAGGGGGGACGGTAGCAGATACGCAGTATTTT. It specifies CASSVGGTVADTQYF.

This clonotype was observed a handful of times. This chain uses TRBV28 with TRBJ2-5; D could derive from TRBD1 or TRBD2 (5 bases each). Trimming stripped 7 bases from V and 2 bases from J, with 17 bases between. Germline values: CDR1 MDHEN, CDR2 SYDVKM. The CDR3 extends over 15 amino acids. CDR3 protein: CASNPTGTEQETQYF. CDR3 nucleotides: TGTGCCAGCAACCCAACCGGGACCGAACAAGAGACCCAGTACTTC. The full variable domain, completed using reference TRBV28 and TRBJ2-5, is DVKVTQSSRYLVKRTGEKVFLECVQDMDHENMFWYRQDPGLGLRLIYFSYDVKMKEKGDIPEGYSVSREKKERFSLILESASTNQTSMYLCASNPTGTEQETQYFGPGTRLLVL.

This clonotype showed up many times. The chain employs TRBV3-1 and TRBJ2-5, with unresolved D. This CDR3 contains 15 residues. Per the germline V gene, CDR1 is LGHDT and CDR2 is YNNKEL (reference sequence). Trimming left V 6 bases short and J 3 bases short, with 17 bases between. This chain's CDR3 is CASRATLRGEETQYF. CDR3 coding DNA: TGTGCCAGCAGAGCAACCCTTCGAGGAGAAGAGACCCAGTACTTC.

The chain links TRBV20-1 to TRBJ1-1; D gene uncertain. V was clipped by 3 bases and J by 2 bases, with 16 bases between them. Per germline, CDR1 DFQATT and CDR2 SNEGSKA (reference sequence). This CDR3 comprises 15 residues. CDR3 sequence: CSARPKKRHNTEAFF. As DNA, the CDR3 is TGCAGTGCTAGGCCAAAAAAAAGACACAACACTGAAGCTTTCTTT.

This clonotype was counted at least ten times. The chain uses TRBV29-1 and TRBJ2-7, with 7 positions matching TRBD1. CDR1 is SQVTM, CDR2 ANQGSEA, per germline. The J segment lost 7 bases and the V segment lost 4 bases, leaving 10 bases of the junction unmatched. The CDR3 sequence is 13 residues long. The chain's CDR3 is CSVAPLTGWEQYF. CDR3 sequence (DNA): TGCAGCGTTGCTCCCCTGACAGGGTGGGAGCAGTACTTC.

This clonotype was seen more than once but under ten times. In DNA form, the CDR3 reads TGTGCCAGCAGCTTAGCAGGCAGGGTTAGCTATGGCTACACCTTC. This encodes CASSLAGRVSYGYTF. The chain has TRBV7-2 and TRBJ1-2; maybe TRBD1 (5 bases). The CDR3 length is 15 residues. The germline V gene encodes CDR1 SGHTA and CDR2 FQGNSA. V was trimmed by 0 bases and J by 4 bases, leaving 12 bases between them.

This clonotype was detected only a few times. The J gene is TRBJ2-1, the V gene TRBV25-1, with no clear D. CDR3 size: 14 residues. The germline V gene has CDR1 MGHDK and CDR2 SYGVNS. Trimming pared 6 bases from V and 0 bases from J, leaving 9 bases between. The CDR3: CASSASSSYNEQFF. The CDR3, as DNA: TGTGCCAGCAGCGCATCGAGCTCCTACAATGAGCAGTTCTTC.

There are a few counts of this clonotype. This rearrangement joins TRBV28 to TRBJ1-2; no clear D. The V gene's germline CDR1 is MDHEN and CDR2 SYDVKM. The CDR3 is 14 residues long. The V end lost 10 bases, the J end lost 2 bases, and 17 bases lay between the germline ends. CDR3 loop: CANSRHLLNYGYTF. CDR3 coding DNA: TGTGCCAACAGCCGACACCTACTCAACTATGGCTACACCTTC.

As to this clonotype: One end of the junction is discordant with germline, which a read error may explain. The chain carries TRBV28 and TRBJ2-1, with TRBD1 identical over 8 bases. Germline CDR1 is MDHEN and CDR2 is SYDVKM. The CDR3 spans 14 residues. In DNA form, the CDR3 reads TGTGCCAGCAGTTCCCCGGACAGGGAGAATGGGCAGTTCTTC. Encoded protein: CASSSPDRENGQFF.

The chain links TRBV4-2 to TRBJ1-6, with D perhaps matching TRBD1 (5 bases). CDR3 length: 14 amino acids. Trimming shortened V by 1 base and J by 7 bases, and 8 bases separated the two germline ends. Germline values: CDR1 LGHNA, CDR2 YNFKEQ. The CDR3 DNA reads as TGTGCCAGCAGCCAAGGGGGCGGCAATTCACCCCTCCACTTT. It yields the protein CASSQGGGNSPLHF.

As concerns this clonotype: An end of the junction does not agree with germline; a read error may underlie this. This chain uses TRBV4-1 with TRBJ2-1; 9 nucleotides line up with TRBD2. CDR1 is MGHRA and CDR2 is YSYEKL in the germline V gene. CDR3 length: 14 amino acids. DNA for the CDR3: TGCGCCAGCAGCCAAATAAGCGGGGGGTATGAGCGGTTCTTC. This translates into CASSQISGGYERFF.

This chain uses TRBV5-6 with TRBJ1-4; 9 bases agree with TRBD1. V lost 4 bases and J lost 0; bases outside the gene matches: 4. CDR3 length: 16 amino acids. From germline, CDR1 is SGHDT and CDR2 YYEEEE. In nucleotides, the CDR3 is TGTGCCAGCAGCCCGGACAGGGGTGCAACTAATGAAAAACTGTTTTTT. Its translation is CASSPDRGATNEKLFF.

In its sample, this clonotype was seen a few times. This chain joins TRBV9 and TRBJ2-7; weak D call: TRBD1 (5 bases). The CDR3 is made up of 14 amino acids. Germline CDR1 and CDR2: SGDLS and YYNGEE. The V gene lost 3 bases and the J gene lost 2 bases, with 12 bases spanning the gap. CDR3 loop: CASSDQGYPYEQYF. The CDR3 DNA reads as TGTGCCAGCAGCGACCAGGGATATCCCTACGAGCAGTACTTC.

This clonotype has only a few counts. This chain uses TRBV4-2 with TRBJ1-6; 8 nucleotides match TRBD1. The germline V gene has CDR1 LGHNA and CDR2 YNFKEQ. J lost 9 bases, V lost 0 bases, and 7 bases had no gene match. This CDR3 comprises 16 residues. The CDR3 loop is CASSQDSRQGASPLHF. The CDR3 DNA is TGTGCCAGCAGCCAAGATTCGCGGCAGGGGGCTTCACCCCTCCACTTT.

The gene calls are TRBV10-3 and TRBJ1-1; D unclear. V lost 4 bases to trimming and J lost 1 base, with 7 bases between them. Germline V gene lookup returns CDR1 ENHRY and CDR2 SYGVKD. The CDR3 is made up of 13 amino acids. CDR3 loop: CAISGISNTEAFF. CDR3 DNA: TGTGCCATCAGTGGGATCTCGAACACTGAAGCTTTCTTT.

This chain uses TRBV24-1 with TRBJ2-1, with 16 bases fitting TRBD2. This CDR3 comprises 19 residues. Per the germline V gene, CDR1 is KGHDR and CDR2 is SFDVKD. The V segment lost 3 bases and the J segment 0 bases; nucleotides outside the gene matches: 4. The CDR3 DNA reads TGTGCCACCAGTGATGGGACTAGCGGGAGGGGTAGCTCCTACAATGAGCAGTTCTTC. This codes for CATSDGTSGRGSSYNEQFF.

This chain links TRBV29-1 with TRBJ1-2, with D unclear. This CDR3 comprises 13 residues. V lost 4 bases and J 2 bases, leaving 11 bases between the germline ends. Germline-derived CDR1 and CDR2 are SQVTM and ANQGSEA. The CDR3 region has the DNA TGCAGCGTTGGTAGGGAGGGAAACTATGGCTACACCTTC. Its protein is CSVGREGNYGYTF.

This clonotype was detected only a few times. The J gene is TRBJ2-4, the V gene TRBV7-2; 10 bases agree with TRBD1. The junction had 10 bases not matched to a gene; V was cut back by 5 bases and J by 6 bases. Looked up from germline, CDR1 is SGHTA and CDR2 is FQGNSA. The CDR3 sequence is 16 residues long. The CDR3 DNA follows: TGTGCCAGCAGCGACCAGACAGGGGGCCTTGTAAACATTCAGTACTTC. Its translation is CASSDQTGGLVNIQYF.

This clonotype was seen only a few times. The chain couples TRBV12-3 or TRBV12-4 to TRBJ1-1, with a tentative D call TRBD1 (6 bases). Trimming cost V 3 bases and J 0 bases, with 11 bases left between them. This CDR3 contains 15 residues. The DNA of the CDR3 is TGTGCCAGCAGTTTCCAGGGGAGAATGAACACTGAAGCTTTCTTT. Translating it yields CASSFQGRMNTEAFF.

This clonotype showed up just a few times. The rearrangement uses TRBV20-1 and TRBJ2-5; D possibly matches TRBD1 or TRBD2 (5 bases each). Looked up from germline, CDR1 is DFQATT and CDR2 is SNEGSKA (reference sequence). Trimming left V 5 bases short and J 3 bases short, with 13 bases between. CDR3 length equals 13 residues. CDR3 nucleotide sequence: TGCAGTGCTCTTTGGGACGGCAAAGAGACCCAGTACTTC. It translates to CSALWDGKETQYF.

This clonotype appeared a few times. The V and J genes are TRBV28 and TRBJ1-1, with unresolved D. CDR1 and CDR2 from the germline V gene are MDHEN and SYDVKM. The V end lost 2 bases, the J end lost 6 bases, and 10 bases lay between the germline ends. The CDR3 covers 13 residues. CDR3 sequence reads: CASSLGPEPEAFF. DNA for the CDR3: TGTGCCAGCAGTTTAGGGCCTGAGCCTGAAGCTTTCTTT.